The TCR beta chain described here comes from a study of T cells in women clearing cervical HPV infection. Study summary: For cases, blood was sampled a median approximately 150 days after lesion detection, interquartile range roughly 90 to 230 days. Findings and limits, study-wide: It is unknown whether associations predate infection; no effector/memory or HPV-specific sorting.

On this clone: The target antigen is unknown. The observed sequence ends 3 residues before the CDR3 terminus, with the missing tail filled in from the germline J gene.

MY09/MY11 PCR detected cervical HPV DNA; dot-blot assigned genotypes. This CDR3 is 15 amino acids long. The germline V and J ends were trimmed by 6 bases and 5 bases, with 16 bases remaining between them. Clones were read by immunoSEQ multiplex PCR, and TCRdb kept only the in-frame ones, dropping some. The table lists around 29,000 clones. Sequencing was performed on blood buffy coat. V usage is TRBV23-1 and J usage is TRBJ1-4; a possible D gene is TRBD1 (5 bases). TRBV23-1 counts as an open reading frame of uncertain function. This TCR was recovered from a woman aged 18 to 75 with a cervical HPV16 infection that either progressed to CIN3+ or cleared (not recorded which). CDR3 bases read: TGCGCCAGCAGCCCCGTCGACGGGGGGAATGAAAAA. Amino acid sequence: CASSPVDGGNEK. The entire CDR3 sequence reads CASSPVDGGNEKLFF.